A selection of T cell receptor beta chains follows, all from one sample in a study of spatial heterogeneity in lung cancer. TCRdb passed the 5' RACE reads through MiXCR, listing each CDR3 protein once. The table records approximately 44,000 distinct CDR3 sequences, approximately 13% of them present only once. The material was PBMCs, obtained at surgery. The receptors here all came from a male donor with early-stage non-small cell lung cancer. Both conserved end residues are part of each CDR3. The D gene is left open where the match is weak. Expanded clones are given a class, and other clones once, few, many or no size at all.

CDR3aa: CSARDSTDTQYF
CDR3nt: TGCAGCGCCCGGGACAGCACAGATACGCAGTATTTT
v_gene: TRBV29-1
d_gene: NA
abundance: few
j_gene: TRBJ2-3

CDR3aa: CATSRRQVLAKNIQYF
CDR3nt: TGTGCCACCAGTCGAAGACAGGTCTTAGCCAAAAACATTCAGTACTTC
v_gene: TRBV15
d_gene: NA
abundance: many
j_gene: TRBJ2-4

CDR3aa: CASTAHGGDTGELFF
CDR3nt: TGTGCCAGCACCGCCCACGGGGGGGACACCGGGGAGCTGTTTTTT
v_gene: TRBV6-2/TRBV6-3
d_gene: TRBD2
abundance: few
j_gene: TRBJ2-2

CDR3aa: CSAKGASPNEQFF
CDR3nt: TGCAGTGCGAAAGGGGCCAGCCCAAATGAGCAGTTCTTC
v_gene: TRBV20-1
d_gene: NA
abundance: NA
j_gene: TRBJ2-1

CDR3aa: CASSGTKGQETQYF
CDR3nt: TGTGCCAGCAGCGGGACCAAGGGCCAAGAGACCCAGTACTTC
v_gene: TRBV5-6
d_gene: NA
abundance: many
j_gene: TRBJ2-5

CDR3aa: CASRGARERFEQYF
CDR3nt: TGTGCCAGCAGGGGGGCCAGGGAGCGATTCGAGCAGTACTTC
v_gene: TRBV12-3/TRBV12-4
d_gene: NA
abundance: NA
j_gene: TRBJ2-7

CDR3aa: CATSDGTGGQPQHF
CDR3nt: TGTGCCACCAGTGATGGCACAGGGGGCCAGCCCCAGCATTTT
v_gene: TRBV24-1
d_gene: TRBD1
abundance: NA
j_gene: TRBJ1-5

CDR3aa: CASRPGTGRLAFF
CDR3nt: TGTGCCAGCAGACCTGGGACAGGGAGGTTAGCTTTCTTT
v_gene: TRBV6-5
d_gene: TRBD1
abundance: many
j_gene: TRBJ1-1

CDR3aa: CASSPGGADDNEQFF
CDR3nt: TGCGCCAGCAGCCCCGGTGGGGCAGATGACAATGAGCAGTTCTTC
v_gene: TRBV4-1
d_gene: NA
abundance: few
j_gene: TRBJ2-1

CDR3aa: CASSLDLSQPQHF
CDR3nt: TGTGCTAGCAGCTTAGATTTGTCCCAGCCCCAGCATTTT
v_gene: TRBV7-7
d_gene: NA
abundance: NA
j_gene: TRBJ1-5

CDR3aa: CASSQGFPGQGISDTQYF
CDR3nt: TGTGCCAGCAGCCAAGGATTTCCCGGACAGGGGATTTCAGATACGCAGTATTTT
v_gene: TRBV14
d_gene: TRBD1
abundance: few
j_gene: TRBJ2-3